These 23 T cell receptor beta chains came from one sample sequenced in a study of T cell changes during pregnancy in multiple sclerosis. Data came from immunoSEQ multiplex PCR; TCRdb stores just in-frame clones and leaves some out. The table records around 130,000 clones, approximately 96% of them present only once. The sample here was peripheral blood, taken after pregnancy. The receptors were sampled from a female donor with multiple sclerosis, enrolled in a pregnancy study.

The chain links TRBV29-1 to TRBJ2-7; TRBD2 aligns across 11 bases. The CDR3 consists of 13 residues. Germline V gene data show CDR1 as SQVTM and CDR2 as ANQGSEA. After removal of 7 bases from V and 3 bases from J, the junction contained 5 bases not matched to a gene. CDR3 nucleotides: TGCAGCGCCGCGACTAGCGGGATCTACGAGCAGTACTTC. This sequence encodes CSAATSGIYEQYF.

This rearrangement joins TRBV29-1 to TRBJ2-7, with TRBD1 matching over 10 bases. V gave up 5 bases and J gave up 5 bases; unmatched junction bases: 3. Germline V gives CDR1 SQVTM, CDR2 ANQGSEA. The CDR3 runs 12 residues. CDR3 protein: CSVLGTGDEQYF. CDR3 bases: TGCAGCGTTTTGGGGACAGGGGACGAGCAGTACTTC.

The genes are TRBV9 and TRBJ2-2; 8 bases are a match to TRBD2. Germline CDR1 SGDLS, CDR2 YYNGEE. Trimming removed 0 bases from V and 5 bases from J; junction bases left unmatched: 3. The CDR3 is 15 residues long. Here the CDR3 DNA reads TGTGCCAGCAGCGTAGTTTCTAGCGGGACCGGGGAGCTGTTTTTT. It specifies CASSVVSSGTGELFF.

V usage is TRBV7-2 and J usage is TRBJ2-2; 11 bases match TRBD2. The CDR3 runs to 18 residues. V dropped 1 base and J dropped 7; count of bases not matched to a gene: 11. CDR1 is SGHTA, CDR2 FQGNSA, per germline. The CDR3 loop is CASSLVGLAGGPNGELFF. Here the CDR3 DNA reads TGTGCCAGCAGCTTAGTGGGTTTAGCGGGAGGGCCGAACGGGGAGCTGTTTTTT.

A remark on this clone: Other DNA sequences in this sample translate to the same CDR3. The CDR3 region has the DNA TGTGCCAGCAGTGTTCAGGGGTACGGAGAGACCCAGTACTTC. This sequence encodes CASSVQGYGETQYF. The gene calls are TRBV25-1 and TRBJ2-5, with D possibly being TRBD1 (6 bases). The CDR3 runs 14 residues. Trimming removed 4 bases from V and 4 bases from J, with 13 bases in between. Germline V gene sequence: CDR1 MGHDK, CDR2 SYGVNS.

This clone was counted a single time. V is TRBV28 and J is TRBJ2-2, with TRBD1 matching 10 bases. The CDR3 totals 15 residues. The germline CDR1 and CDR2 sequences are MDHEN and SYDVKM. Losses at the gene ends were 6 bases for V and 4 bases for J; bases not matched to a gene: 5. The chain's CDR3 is CASRTGGGSTGELFF. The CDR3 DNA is TGTGCCAGCAGGACAGGGGGCGGGAGCACCGGGGAGCTGTTTTTT. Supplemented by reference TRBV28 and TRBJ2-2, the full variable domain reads DVKVTQSSRYLVKRTGEKVFLECVQDMDHENMFWYRQDPGLGLRLIYFSYDVKMKEKGDIPEGYSVSREKKERFSLILESASTNQTSMYLCASRTGGGSTGELFFGEGSRLTVL.

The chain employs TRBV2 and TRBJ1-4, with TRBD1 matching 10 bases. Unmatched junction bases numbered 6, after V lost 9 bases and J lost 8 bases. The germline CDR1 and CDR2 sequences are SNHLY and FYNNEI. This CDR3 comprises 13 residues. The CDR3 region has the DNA TGTGCCAGTAAAGGGACAGGGGTCGAAAAACTGTTTTTT. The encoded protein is CASKGTGVEKLFF.

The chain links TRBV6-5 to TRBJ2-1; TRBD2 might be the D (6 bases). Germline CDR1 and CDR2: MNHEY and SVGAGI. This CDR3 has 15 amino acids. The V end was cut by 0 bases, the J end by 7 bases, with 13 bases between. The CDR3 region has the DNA TGTGCCAGCAGTTACTCGGATAGCGGTAAGAATGAGCAGTTCTTC. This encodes CASSYSDSGKNEQFF.

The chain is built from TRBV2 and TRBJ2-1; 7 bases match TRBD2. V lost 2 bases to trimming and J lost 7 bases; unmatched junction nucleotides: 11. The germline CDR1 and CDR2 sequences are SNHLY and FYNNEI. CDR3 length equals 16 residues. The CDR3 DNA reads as TGTGCCAGCAGTGAAAGAGCTCGTCCTAGCGGAAATGAGCAGTTCTTC. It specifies CASSERARPSGNEQFF.

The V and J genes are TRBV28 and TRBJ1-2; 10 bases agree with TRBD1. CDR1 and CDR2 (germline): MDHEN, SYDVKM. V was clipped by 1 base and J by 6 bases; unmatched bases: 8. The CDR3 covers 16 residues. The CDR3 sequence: CASSLYTTGGANGYTF. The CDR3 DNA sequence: TGTGCCAGCAGTTTATATACGACAGGGGGCGCTAATGGCTACACCTTC.

CDR3 region: CAISESKGETQYF. Written as DNA, the CDR3 is TGTGCCATCAGTGAGTCGAAGGGGGAGACCCAGTACTTC. The V gene is TRBV10-3, the J gene TRBJ2-5; perhaps TRBD1 as D (5 bases). Germline assignment: CDR1 ENHRY and CDR2 SYGVKD. With 0 bases removed from V and 5 bases from J, the gap between germline ends came to 7 bases. This CDR3 comprises 13 residues.

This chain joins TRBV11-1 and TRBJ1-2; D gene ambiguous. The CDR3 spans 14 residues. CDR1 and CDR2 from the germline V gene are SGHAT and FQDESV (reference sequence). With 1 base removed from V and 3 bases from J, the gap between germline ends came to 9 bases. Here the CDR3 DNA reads TGTGCCAGCAGCTTAGTGTCCACTGACTATGGCTACACCTTC. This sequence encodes CASSLVSTDYGYTF.

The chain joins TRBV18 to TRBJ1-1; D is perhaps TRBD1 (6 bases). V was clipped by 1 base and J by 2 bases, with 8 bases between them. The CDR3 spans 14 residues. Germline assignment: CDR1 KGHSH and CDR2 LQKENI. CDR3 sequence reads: CASSPRTANTEAFF. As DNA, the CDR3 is TGTGCCAGCTCACCACGGACAGCTAACACTGAAGCTTTCTTT.

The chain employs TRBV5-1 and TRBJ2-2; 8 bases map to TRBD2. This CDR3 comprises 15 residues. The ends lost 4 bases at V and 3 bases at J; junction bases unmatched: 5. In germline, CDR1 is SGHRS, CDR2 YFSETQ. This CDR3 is CASSNGLADTGELFF. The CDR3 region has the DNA TGCGCCAGCAGCAACGGACTAGCTGACACCGGGGAGCTGTTTTTT. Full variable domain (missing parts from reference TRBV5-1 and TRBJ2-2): KAGVTQTPRYLIKTRGQQVTLSCSPISGHRSVSWYQQTPGQGLQFLFEYFSETQRNKGNFPGRFSGRQFSNSRSEMNVSTLELGDSALYLCASSNGLADTGELFFGEGSRLTVL.

The CDR3 region is CASGQDLGFLDGYTF. Here the CDR3 DNA reads TGTGCCAGCGGGCAGGATCTTGGGTTTTTAGATGGCTACACCTTC. The rearrangement joins TRBV28 to TRBJ1-2; D ambiguous. Between the trimmed V and J ends, which lost 8 bases and 6 bases, there was a span of 22 bases. The CDR3 runs to 15 residues. The V gene's germline CDR1 is MDHEN and CDR2 SYDVKM.

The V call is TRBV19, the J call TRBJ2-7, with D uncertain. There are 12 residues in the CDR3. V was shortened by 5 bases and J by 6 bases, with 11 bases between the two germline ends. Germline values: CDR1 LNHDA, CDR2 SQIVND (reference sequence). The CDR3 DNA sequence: TGTGCCAGTAGTTTCCACGCCGGCGAGCAGTACTTC. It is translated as CASSFHAGEQYF.

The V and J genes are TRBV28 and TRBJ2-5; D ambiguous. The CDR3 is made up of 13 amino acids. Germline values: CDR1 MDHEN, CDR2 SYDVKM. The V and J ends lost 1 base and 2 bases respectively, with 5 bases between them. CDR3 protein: CASSLSRQETQYF. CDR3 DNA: TGTGCCAGCAGTTTATCCAGGCAAGAGACCCAGTACTTC.

CDR3 coding DNA: TGTGCCAGCAGCCAGGAAGCCCCCGTGGCGGGGCGAATTTCTAGCACAGATACGCAGTATTTT. It translates to CASSQEAPVAGRISSTDTQYF. This sequence joins TRBV14 and TRBJ2-3; TRBD2 is a possible D gene (6 bases). CDR1 and CDR2 (germline): SGHDN, FVKESK. V was cut by 3 bases and J by 0 bases, with 28 bases left in between. This CDR3 is built from 21 residues. Looking up the rest from reference TRBV14 and TRBJ2-3 gives the full variable domain: EAGVTQFPSHSVIEKGQTVTLRCDPISGHDNLYWYRRVMGKEIKFLLHFVKESKQDESGMPNNRFLAERTGGTYSTLKVQPAELEDSGVYFCASSQEAPVAGRISSTDTQYFGPGTRLTVL.

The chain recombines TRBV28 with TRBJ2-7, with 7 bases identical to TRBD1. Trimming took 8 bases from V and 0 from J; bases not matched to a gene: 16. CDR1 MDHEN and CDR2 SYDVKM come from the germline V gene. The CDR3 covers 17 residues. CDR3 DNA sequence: TGTGCCAGCGGCGAACCGGGACAGTCTACGAGCTCCTACGAGCAGTACTTC. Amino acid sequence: CASGEPGQSTSSYEQYF.

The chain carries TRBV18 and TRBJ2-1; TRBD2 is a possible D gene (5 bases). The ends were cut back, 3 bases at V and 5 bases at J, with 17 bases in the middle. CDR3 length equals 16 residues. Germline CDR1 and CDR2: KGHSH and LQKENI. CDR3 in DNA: TGTGCCAGCTCACCGCCCGCTAGCCCTAACAACAATGAGCAGTTCTTC. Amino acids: CASSPPASPNNNEQFF.

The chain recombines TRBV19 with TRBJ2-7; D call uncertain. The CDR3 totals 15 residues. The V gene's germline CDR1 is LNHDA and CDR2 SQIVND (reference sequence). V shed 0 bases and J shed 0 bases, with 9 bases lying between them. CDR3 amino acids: CASSIDETFSYEQYF. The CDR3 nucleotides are TGTGCCAGTAGTATAGACGAGACATTCTCCTACGAGCAGTACTTC.

The CDR3 nucleotides read TGTGCCAGCAGTAACGGCTACAATGAGCAGTTCTTC. Encoded protein: CASSNGYNEQFF. The chain carries TRBV27 and TRBJ2-1; D gene ambiguous. This CDR3 is 12 amino acids long. Germline V gene sequence: CDR1 MNHEY, CDR2 SMNVEV (reference sequence). V was clipped by 5 bases and J by 3 bases, with 5 bases between them.

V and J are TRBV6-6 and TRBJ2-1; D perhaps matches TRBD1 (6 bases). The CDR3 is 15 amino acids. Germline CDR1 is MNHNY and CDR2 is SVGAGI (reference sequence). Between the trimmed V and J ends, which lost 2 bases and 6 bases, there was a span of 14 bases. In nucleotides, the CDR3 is TGTGCCAGCAGTTACACAGACCCAGGGGCCAATGAGCAGTTCTTC. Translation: CASSYTDPGANEQFF.